Below are 21 T cell receptor beta chains sequenced from a single sample in a study of long-term antiretroviral therapy in people with HIV. Researchers ran immunoSEQ v3.0 at survey level. TCRdb's table, derived via immunoSEQ multiplex PCR, lists solely in-frame clones and lacks some. Of some 22,000 clones listed, around three quarters are singletons. The material sequenced was unsorted PBMCs, taken 4.1 years after starting antiretroviral therapy. Source of these receptors: a woman aged 40 to 49 with HIV.

The chain carries TRBV10-3 and TRBJ2-7; D call uncertain. The CDR3 sequence is 13 residues long. The germline V gene has CDR1 ENHRY and CDR2 SYGVKD. V dropped 7 bases and J dropped 0 bases, with 10 bases sitting between them. The CDR3 DNA reads as TGTGCCATCACCCATCCTCGCTCCTACGAGCAGTACTTC. Protein: CAITHPRSYEQYF.

This rearrangement joins TRBV7-8 to TRBJ2-7; 9 bases agree with TRBD2. J was trimmed by 6 bases and V by 5 bases; bases with no gene match: 11. CDR1 is SGHVS and CDR2 is FQNEAQ in the germline V gene. The CDR3 extends over 15 amino acids. CDR3 protein: CASSPSRREGPEQYF. Written as DNA, the CDR3 is TGTGCCAGCAGCCCGTCTCGGCGGGAGGGCCCCGAGCAGTACTTC.

The rearrangement links TRBV19 to TRBJ2-7; 10 positions agree with TRBD1. CDR3 size: 14 residues. Germline-derived CDR1 and CDR2 are LNHDA and SQIVND (reference sequence). Germline trimming cut 3 bases from V and 5 bases from J; bases unmatched to any gene: 4. The CDR3 region has the DNA TGTGCCAGTAGTATTGGGACAGGGGTTAACGAGCAGTACTTC. Residues: CASSIGTGVNEQYF.

The gene calls are TRBV9 and TRBJ1-1; weak D call: TRBD1 (5 bases). V dropped 4 bases and J dropped 10 bases, with 11 bases sitting between them. This CDR3 is built from 11 residues. Looked up from germline, CDR1 is SGDLS and CDR2 is YYNGEE. The CDR3 region is CASSRGGVAFF. For the CDR3, the DNA is TGTGCCAGCAGCCGGGGGGGGGTAGCTTTCTTT. Looking up the rest from reference TRBV9 and TRBJ1-1 gives the full variable domain: DSGVTQTPKHLITATGQRVTLRCSPRSGDLSVYWYQQSLDQGLQFLIQYYNGEERAKGNILERFSAQQFPDLHSELNLSSLELGDSALYFCASSRGGVAFFGQGTRLTVV.

The genes are TRBV6-5 and TRBJ2-7; a possible D gene is TRBD2 (5 bases). Per germline, CDR1 MNHEY and CDR2 SVGAGI. The CDR3 sequence is 15 residues long. Trimming cost V 4 bases and J 2 bases, with 15 bases left between them. The CDR3 region has the DNA TGTGCCAGCAGTTTGCTTTCCGGGGTAGCCTACGAGCAGTACTTC. The encoded protein is CASSLLSGVAYEQYF.

This clone was seen a handful of times. The chain couples TRBV5-4 to TRBJ1-2; 7 nucleotides align to TRBD1. J gave up 4 bases and V 6 bases, and 12 bases lay outside the gene matches. Per germline, CDR1 SGHNT and CDR2 YYREEE (reference sequence). The CDR3 length is 15 residues. The CDR3 bases are TGTGCCAGCACCGGAACGACAGGGCAGAGCTATGGCTACACCTTC. Its translation is CASTGTTGQSYGYTF.

This clone was recorded a few times. V and J are TRBV4-2 and TRBJ2-2; a weak D match, TRBD1 (6 bases). In germline, CDR1 is LGHNA, CDR2 YNFKEQ. The CDR3 runs 15 residues. V lost 3 bases and J 5 bases, leaving 13 bases between the germline ends. The CDR3 sequence is CASSQEDSTTGELFF. The CDR3 nucleotides read TGTGCCAGCAGCCAGGAGGACAGCACGACCGGGGAGCTGTTTTTT.

This clone showed up just a few times. This chain uses TRBV7-9 with TRBJ2-1; 7 bases are shared with TRBD1. The trim removed 5 bases at V and 5 bases at J, leaving 9 bases unmatched. Germline CDR1 reads SEHNR; CDR2 reads FQNEAQ (reference sequence). This CDR3 region has 15 residues. The CDR3 sequence: CASSITGAADNEQFF. The CDR3 bases are TGTGCCAGCAGCATCACAGGGGCCGCCGACAATGAGCAGTTCTTC. The entire variable domain, with the rest obtained from reference TRBV7-9 and TRBJ2-1, is as follows: DTGVSQNPRHKITKRGQNVTFRCDPISEHNRLYWYRQTLGQGPEFLTYFQNEAQLEKSRLLSDRFSAERPKGSFSTLEIQRTEQGDSAMYLCASSITGAADNEQFFGPGTRLTVL.

The rearrangement links TRBV21-1 to TRBJ2-5; TRBD2, the table's D call, was not compared with the DNA. TRBV21-1 is assigned pseudogene status. This CDR3 is 16 amino acids long. CDR3 sequence reads: CASSKIAGGIEETQYF. For the CDR3, the DNA is TGTGCCAGCAGCAAGATAGCGGGGGGGATAGAAGAGACCCAGTACTTC.

The V gene is TRBV4-3, the J gene TRBJ2-2; D is ambiguous. Trimming cost V 0 bases and J 4 bases, with 18 bases left between them. Germline V gene lookup returns CDR1 LGHNA and CDR2 YSLEER. This CDR3 is 18 amino acids long. This CDR3 is CASSQDGGREMVTGELFF. CDR3 in DNA: TGCGCCAGCAGCCAAGATGGTGGAAGGGAAATGGTCACCGGGGAGCTGTTTTTT.

Here the CDR3 DNA reads TGTGCCAGCAGCCTATCCAAGCGAGGGACAGGCTACTTCAATGAGCAGTTCTTC. It encodes CASSLSKRGTGYFNEQFF. The gene calls are TRBV4-2 and TRBJ2-1; 8 nucleotides agree with TRBD1. CDR3 length: 18 amino acids. The V and J ends lost 4 bases and 6 bases, in that order; junction bases with no gene match: 17. Germline V gene data show CDR1 as LGHNA and CDR2 as YNFKEQ.

The V call is TRBV7-9, the J call TRBJ2-1; the match to TRBD2 covers 10 bases. Germline V gives CDR1 SEHNR, CDR2 FQNEAQ (reference sequence). Unmatched junction bases numbered 6, after V lost 5 bases and J lost 5 bases. CDR3 length: 15 residues. As DNA, the CDR3 is TGTGCCAGCAGCCCTCTAGCGGGAGCTCACAATGAGCAGTTCTTC. This sequence encodes CASSPLAGAHNEQFF.

V and J are TRBV18 and TRBJ2-5, with D tentatively TRBD1 or TRBD2 (5 bases each). From germline, CDR1 is KGHSH and CDR2 LQKENI. The V end lost 7 bases, the J end lost 7 bases, and 16 bases lay between the germline ends. The CDR3 has 13 amino acids. The CDR3 region is CASFSSGGATQYF. The DNA for the CDR3 is TGTGCCAGCTTCAGTTCTGGGGGTGCGACCCAGTACTTC.

The chain recombines TRBV11-3 with TRBJ1-2, with 12 nucleotides matching TRBD1. Germline V gives CDR1 SGHNT, CDR2 YENEEA. This CDR3 comprises 14 residues. V lost 5 bases, J lost 6 bases, and 4 bases stayed unmatched. CDR3 residues: CASSPGTGGDGYTF. In DNA form, the CDR3 reads TGTGCCAGCAGCCCTGGGACAGGGGGCGATGGCTACACCTTC.

This chain joins TRBV30 and TRBJ1-2; D remains unclear. The germline V gene has CDR1 GTSNPN and CDR2 SVGIG (reference sequence). With 3 bases removed from V and 8 bases from J, the gap between germline ends came to 22 bases. The CDR3 totals 15 residues. CDR3 DNA: TGTGCCTGGAGAGACAAGACTCCCGGGTCCCACGGCTACACCTTC. Translated, it gives CAWRDKTPGSHGYTF.

The chain has TRBV7-2 and TRBJ2-7; D might be TRBD2 (5 bases). Germline V gene sequence: CDR1 SGHTA, CDR2 FQGNSA. The length of the CDR3 is 14 residues. Trimming took 6 bases from V and 3 from J, leaving 15 bases between them. CDR3 sequence (DNA): TGTGCCAGCAGTTACATAGGGAGCTTCTACGAGCAGTACTTC. This encodes CASSYIGSFYEQYF.

The V call is TRBV5-6, the J call TRBJ1-2; 7 bases map to TRBD1. Trimming took 4 bases from V and 3 from J; bases not matched to a gene: 15. The CDR3 contains 17 residues. The germline gives CDR1 SGHDT, CDR2 YYEEEE. This CDR3 reads CASSRGQAMGVDYGYTF. In DNA form, the CDR3 reads TGTGCCAGCAGCCGCGGACAGGCGATGGGGGTGGACTATGGCTACACCTTC.

This clone was counted a single time. This CDR3 is CASSLGGLGNEQFF. The CDR3 DNA reads as TGCGCCAGCAGCTTGGGGGGTCTGGGAAATGAGCAGTTCTTC. The J gene is TRBJ2-1, the V gene TRBV5-1; D is unresolved. The CDR3 loop spans 14 amino acids. Looked up from germline, CDR1 is SGHRS and CDR2 is YFSETQ. Trimming took off 0 bases at V and 7 bases at J, with 11 bases between the two ends.

This clone was detected a few times. The rearrangement joins TRBV19 to TRBJ2-7, with D perhaps TRBD2 (6 bases). V was trimmed by 2 bases and J by 1 base, leaving 9 bases between them. Germline lookup yields CDR1 LNHDA and CDR2 SQIVND (reference sequence). The CDR3 sequence is 14 residues long. The CDR3 DNA reads as TGTGCCAGTAGTATAAAGGGACTGTCCTACGAGCAGTACTTC. It translates to CASSIKGLSYEQYF. The whole variable domain, filled in from reference TRBV19 and TRBJ2-7, reads DGGITQSPKYLFRKEGQNVTLSCEQNLNHDAMYWYRQDPGQGLRLIYYSQIVNDFQKGDIAEGYSVSREKKESFPLTVTSAQKNPTAFYLCASSIKGLSYEQYFGPGTRLTVT.

The sample holds one count of this clone. V usage is TRBV13 and J usage is TRBJ2-3, with 10 bases matching TRBD2. CDR1 PRHDT and CDR2 FYEKMQ come from the germline V gene (reference sequence). This CDR3 has 16 residues. J was trimmed by 2 bases and V by 5 bases; bases with no gene match: 7. The CDR3 loop is CASSRDTSGITDTQYF. The CDR3 DNA is TGTGCCAGCAGCCGGGATACTAGCGGGATCACAGATACGCAGTATTTT.

This clone was detected once. The CDR3 DNA is TGTGCCAGCAGCGTAGGGGGGCAGGGCTCCTACAATGAGCAGTTCTTC. It is translated as CASSVGGQGSYNEQFF. V and J are TRBV9 and TRBJ2-1; weak D call: TRBD1 (6 bases). Germline CDR1 is SGDLS and CDR2 is YYNGEE. V was trimmed by 0 bases and J by 0 bases, leaving 10 bases between them. This CDR3 has 16 amino acids. The variable domain in full, completed from reference TRBV9 and TRBJ2-1, reads DSGVTQTPKHLITATGQRVTLRCSPRSGDLSVYWYQQSLDQGLQFLIQYYNGEERAKGNILERFSAQQFPDLHSELNLSSLELGDSALYFCASSVGGQGSYNEQFFGPGTRLTVL.